A single sample gave rise to the 32 T cell receptor beta chains below, sequenced in a study of breast tumors, draining lymph nodes, adjacent tissues. TCRdb independently ran MiXCR on the multiplex PCR reads; one entry per CDR3 protein. The sample has approximately 22,000 distinct CDR3 sequences, about two thirds seen once. Sequencing was done on a sample of tumor-adjacent breast tissue. The receptors were sampled from a female donor with breast cancer. Some clones in this sample may be carry-over from other donors' samples.

In this sample, this clonotype turned up many times. A much larger clone lies one base from this, so it may be a read error. This sequence joins TRBV6-1 and TRBJ2-3; D is perhaps TRBD2 (6 bases). Trimming removed 5 bases from V and 1 base from J, with 10 bases in between. From germline, CDR1 is MNHNS and CDR2 SASEGT. This CDR3 region has 14 residues. CDR3 in amino acids: CASSQASGTDTQYF. CDR3 sequence (DNA): TGTGCCAGCAGTCAGGCTAGCGGCACAGATACGCAGTATTTT.

There are many counts of this clonotype. This chain connects TRBV18 to TRBJ2-3, with TRBD1 identical over 8 bases. The CDR3 sequence is 15 residues long. Germline CDR1 is KGHSH and CDR2 is LQKENI. V lost 0 bases to trimming and J lost 1 base; unmatched junction nucleotides: 0. For the CDR3, the DNA is TGTGCCAGCTCACCACCGGGACAGGGCACAGATACGCAGTATTTT. Its protein is CASSPPGQGTDTQYF.

CDR3 DNA sequence: TGCAGTGCTCCGGAGAGATCAGGAAAACTGTTTTTT. Translating gives CSAPERSGKLFF. The rearrangement joins TRBV20-1 to TRBJ1-4; D call uncertain. Trimming cost V 5 bases and J 10 bases, with 14 bases left between them. The CDR3 covers 12 residues. Germline V gene sequence: CDR1 DFQATT, CDR2 SNEGSKA (reference sequence).

The chain links TRBV4-1 to TRBJ2-3; 14 bases line up with TRBD2. This CDR3 comprises 20 residues. V dropped 0 bases and J dropped 2; count of bases not matched to a gene: 10. Germline V lookup: CDR1 MGHRA, CDR2 YSYEKL. CDR3 coding DNA: TGCGCCAGCAGCCAAGATCAGGGACTAGCGGGAGTGGACCCCACAGATACGCAGTATTTT. Protein: CASSQDQGLAGVDPTDTQYF.

By its share, this clonotype is medium-sized. The chain is built from TRBV7-2 and TRBJ1-4; TRBD1 aligns across 9 bases. J gave up 6 bases and V 5 bases, and 4 bases lay outside the gene matches. The CDR3 is 14 amino acids. The germline gives CDR1 SGHTA, CDR2 FQGNSA. This chain's CDR3 is CASSPGTGYEKLFF. CDR3 sequence (DNA): TGTGCCAGCAGCCCAGGGACAGGGTATGAAAAACTGTTTTTT.

The J gene is TRBJ2-7, the V gene TRBV20-1; D unresolved. The germline V gene encodes CDR1 DFQATT and CDR2 SNEGSKA (reference sequence). V dropped 3 bases and J dropped 7 bases, with 10 bases sitting between them. The CDR3 is 11 residues long. CDR3 region: CSASQGKEQYF. The CDR3 DNA reads as TGCAGTGCTAGCCAAGGCAAAGAGCAGTACTTC.

The rearrangement links TRBV5-1 to TRBJ2-3; 8 bases are shared with TRBD2. Germline loops: CDR1 SGHRS, CDR2 YFSETQ. This CDR3 contains 16 residues. The V segment lost 0 bases and the J segment 2 bases; nucleotides outside the gene matches: 5. Written as DNA, the CDR3 is TGCGCCAGCAGCTTGGCCTTAGCGGGGAACACAGATACGCAGTATTTT. Translation: CASSLALAGNTDTQYF.

The chain uses TRBV7-8 and TRBJ2-2; D not certain. The CDR3 consists of 11 residues. Trimming removed 10 bases at V and 7 bases at J, with 10 bases between. Germline V gene sequence: CDR1 SGHVS, CDR2 FQNEAQ. Here the CDR3 reads CAIPWGGELFF. The CDR3 DNA reads TGTGCCATCCCTTGGGGCGGGGAGCTGTTTTTT.

Of note for this clonotype: At one of its ends the junction is not consistent with the germline gene, which may arise from a read error. This chain connects TRBV7-7 to TRBJ2-3; TRBD2 matches 8 bases. Germline values: CDR1 SSHAT, CDR2 FNYEAQ (reference sequence). The CDR3 is made up of 14 amino acids. The CDR3 reads CASSPTSGTDTQYF. CDR3 sequence (DNA): TGTGCTAGCAGCCCGACTAGCGGCACAGATACGCAGTATTTT.

By share of the sample, this clonotype is medium-sized (0.01 to 0.1%). J is TRBJ1-2 and V is TRBV9; D possibly corresponds to TRBD1 (6 bases). In germline, CDR1 is SGDLS, CDR2 YYNGEE. The CDR3 runs 16 residues. V was cut by 4 bases and J by 2 bases, with 18 bases left in between. DNA of the CDR3: TGTGCCAGCAGCATAGGAACAGGGAATGACAACTATGGCTACACCTTC. It translates to CASSIGTGNDNYGYTF. The whole variable domain, filled in from reference TRBV9 and TRBJ1-2, reads DSGVTQTPKHLITATGQRVTLRCSPRSGDLSVYWYQQSLDQGLQFLIQYYNGEERAKGNILERFSAQQFPDLHSELNLSSLELGDSALYFCASSIGTGNDNYGYTFGSGTRLTVV.

J is TRBJ2-2 and V is TRBV2, with TRBD1 as a possible D gene (5 bases). The ends were cut back, 2 bases at V and 6 bases at J, with 7 bases in the middle. CDR3 size: 13 residues. Germline CDR1 is SNHLY and CDR2 is FYNNEI. CDR3 bases: TGTGCCAGCAGTGAAAGGGGATCCGGGGAGCTGTTTTTT. It encodes CASSERGSGELFF.

The V gene is TRBV7-9, the J gene TRBJ2-7, with 8 nucleotides matching TRBD2. V shed 4 bases and J 2 bases; nucleotides not matched to a gene: 16. Germline V gives CDR1 SEHNR, CDR2 FQNEAQ (reference sequence). This CDR3 spans 18 amino acids. CDR3 loop: CASSSGGNRVGQAYEQYF. CDR3 DNA: TGTGCCAGCAGCTCGGGGGGGAACAGGGTGGGGCAAGCCTACGAGCAGTACTTC.

At least ten counts were recorded for this clonotype. This chain uses TRBV2 with TRBJ2-1; D might be TRBD2 (8 bases). The ends were cut back, 7 bases at V and 5 bases at J, with 15 bases in the middle. The CDR3 runs to 14 residues. The germline V gene encodes CDR1 SNHLY and CDR2 FYNNEI. In DNA, the CDR3 is TGTGCCAGCACCGGGGGGGGACAGAACAATGAGCAGTTCTTC. Translation: CASTGGGQNNEQFF.

Only a few counts were recorded for this clonotype. This chain uses TRBV2 with TRBJ1-2; TRBD1 aligns across 9 bases. CDR3 length: 15 residues. Germline V gene data show CDR1 as SNHLY and CDR2 as FYNNEI. V trimming: 6 bases; J trimming: 4 bases; junction bases outside the gene matches: 9. Here the CDR3 reads CASSLAGTGSYGYTF. DNA for the CDR3: TGTGCCAGCAGCCTAGCCGGGACAGGGAGCTATGGCTACACCTTC.

The J gene is TRBJ2-1, the V gene TRBV24-1; D not certain. Germline CDR1 and CDR2: KGHDR and SFDVKD. The CDR3 has 13 residues. The V end lost 4 bases, the J end lost 9 bases, and 12 bases lay between the germline ends. This chain's CDR3 is CATSDPVYFEQFF. DNA of the CDR3: TGTGCCACCAGTGACCCTGTCTATTTTGAGCAGTTCTTC.

This CDR3 reads CAISDAGYEQYV. The CDR3 bases are TGTGCCATCAGTGATGCCGGGTACGAGCAGTACGTC. This sequence joins TRBV10-3 and TRBJ2-7, with D unclear. The CDR3 loop spans 12 amino acids. The V end was cut by 3 bases, the J end by 4 bases, with 7 bases between. The V gene's germline CDR1 is ENHRY and CDR2 SYGVKD.

This clonotype has ten or more counts. The chain combines TRBV18 with TRBJ2-5, with 9 bases matching TRBD1. With V trimmed by 6 bases and J by 0 bases, 8 bases remained unmatched. The CDR3 extends over 16 amino acids. CDR1 is KGHSH and CDR2 is LQKENI in the germline V gene. In DNA, the CDR3 is TGTGCCAGCTCGCTGGGACAGGGCGGGTACCAAGAGACCCAGTACTTC. Amino acid sequence: CASSLGQGGYQETQYF.

The chain recombines TRBV18 with TRBJ2-5; D unresolved. CDR1 and CDR2 from the germline V gene are KGHSH and LQKENI. The germline V and J ends were trimmed by 2 bases and 5 bases, with 9 bases remaining between them. The CDR3 runs 13 residues. For the CDR3, the DNA is TGTGCCAGCTCACCAGTCCCCGGGGAGACCCAGTACTTC. Translating it yields CASSPVPGETQYF.

This clonotype came up many times. The chain joins TRBV6-1 to TRBJ1-4; a possible D gene is TRBD1 (6 bases). CDR1 is MNHNS and CDR2 is SASEGT in the germline V gene. V was pared by 5 bases and J by 7 bases, with 17 bases between. The CDR3 runs 15 residues. The CDR3 DNA sequence: TGTGCCAGCAGTCAAGGGTGGGGGGCGGGTGAAAAACTGTTTTTT. Its translation is CASSQGWGAGEKLFF.

The V and J genes are TRBV7-2 and TRBJ2-3; D unresolved. Germline assignment: CDR1 SGHTA and CDR2 FQGNSA. V was cut by 5 bases and J by 2 bases, with 5 bases left in between. The CDR3 has 12 amino acids. The CDR3 is CASSRATDTQYF. CDR3 sequence (DNA): TGTGCCAGCAGCCGAGCCACAGATACGCAGTATTTT.

Comments on this clonotype: The junction departs from germline at one end; a sequencing error may be responsible. The chain employs TRBV20-1 and TRBJ2-1; D not resolved. The CDR3 length is 12 residues. CDR1 and CDR2 (germline): DFQATT, SNEGSKA (reference sequence). CDR3 DNA: TGCAGTGCCGACACATCCTGGAATGAGCCGTTCTTC. Translation gives CSADTSWNEPFF.

This clonotype was picked up a small number of times. V is TRBV24-1 and J is TRBJ1-5; TRBD1 matches at 8 bases. The V segment lost 7 bases and the J segment 0 bases; nucleotides outside the gene matches: 7. The CDR3 runs 16 residues. Germline loops: CDR1 KGHDR, CDR2 SFDVKD. The CDR3 is CATRTGQGNSNQPQHF. CDR3 bases: TGTGCCACCAGGACCGGACAGGGAAATAGCAATCAGCCCCAGCATTTT.

This clonotype was observed a handful of times. The chain carries TRBV3-2 and TRBJ2-1; TRBD1, the table's D call, lacks a check against the DNA. TRBV3-2 is designated a pseudogene. The CDR3 has 17 amino acids. The CDR3 loop is CASSKNRGHRSYNEQFF. Written as DNA, the CDR3 is TGTGCCAGCAGCAAAAACAGGGGGCATCGCTCCTACAATGAGCAGTTCTTC.

The genes are TRBV5-6 and TRBJ1-2; D is uncertain. Trimming removed 0 bases from V and 2 bases from J, with 5 bases in between. CDR3 length equals 13 residues. In germline, CDR1 is SGHDT, CDR2 YYEEEE. CDR3 nucleotide sequence: TGTGCCAGCAGCTTGGCCAGCAACTATGGCTACACCTTC. This translates into CASSLASNYGYTF.

This chain joins TRBV29-1 and TRBJ1-2; no clear D. Trimming cost V 2 bases and J 8 bases, with 15 bases left between them. Per the germline V gene, CDR1 is SQVTM and CDR2 is ANQGSEA. This CDR3 spans 13 amino acids. The CDR3 coding sequence is TGCAGCGTTGAAAGGGCAGCGACACGGGGCTACACCTTC. Protein sequence: CSVERAATRGYTF.

This clonotype is classed as medium-sized. V gene TRBV29-1 combines with J gene TRBJ1-3; D is undetermined. CDR3 length equals 13 residues. V was cut by 7 bases and J by 0 bases, with 10 bases left in between. Germline-derived CDR1 and CDR2 are SQVTM and ANQGSEA. CDR3 sequence: CSARPFSGNTIYF. The CDR3 DNA sequence: TGCAGCGCACGCCCTTTCTCTGGAAACACCATATATTTT.

At least ten counts were recorded for this clonotype. The rearrangement uses TRBV29-1 and TRBJ2-2, with a weak D call TRBD1 (5 bases). V was trimmed by 3 bases and J by 2 bases, leaving 7 bases between them. This CDR3 contains 13 residues. Germline V gene data show CDR1 as SQVTM and CDR2 as ANQGSEA. CDR3 nucleotides: TGCAGCGTTGATCAGGGCAACACCGGGGAGCTGTTTTTT. Its protein is CSVDQGNTGELFF.

This chain joins TRBV6-2 or TRBV6-3 and TRBJ2-7, with 9 positions matching TRBD1. The ends lost 5 bases at V and 10 bases at J; junction bases unmatched: 9. This CDR3 region has 13 residues. Per germline, CDR1 MNHEY and CDR2 SVGEGT. The CDR3 DNA reads TGTGCCAGCAGTCCCCGGGACAGGGTTGGACAGTACTTC. It translates to CASSPRDRVGQYF.

The rearrangement uses TRBV7-9 and TRBJ2-2, with 10 bases lining up with TRBD2. Germline values: CDR1 SEHNR, CDR2 FQNEAQ (reference sequence). Unmatched junction bases numbered 8, after V lost 8 bases and J lost 2 bases. The CDR3 has 16 amino acids. CDR3 in amino acids: CASWDSGGLNTGELFF. DNA for the CDR3: TGTGCCAGCTGGGATAGCGGGGGGCTCAACACCGGGGAGCTGTTTTTT.

A remark on this clonotype: The junction departs from the called germline gene at one end, perhaps through a read error. The gene calls are TRBV6-5 and TRBJ1-6, with a possible D match to TRBD1 (6 bases). This CDR3 contains 16 residues. The germline V gene encodes CDR1 MNHEY and CDR2 SVGAGI. The CDR3 is CASSHSMTGAWSPLHF. DNA of the CDR3: TGTGCCAGCAGTCACTCGATGACGGGGGCTTGGTCACCCCTCCACTTT.

Concerning this clonotype: Being one base from a much bigger clone, this may be a read error. The chain recombines TRBV28 with TRBJ2-1, with 14 bases lining up with TRBD2. The CDR3 totals 16 residues. The V gene's germline CDR1 is MDHEN and CDR2 SYDVKM. The chain's CDR3 is CASSVGLAGDYNGQFF. CDR3 bases: TGTGCCAGCAGCGTGGGACTAGCGGGAGACTACAATGGGCAGTTCTTC.

V usage is TRBV7-2 and J usage is TRBJ1-3; D not certain. The CDR3 has 16 amino acids. Germline V gene lookup returns CDR1 SGHTA and CDR2 FQGNSA. V lost 3 bases to trimming and J lost 0 bases, with 12 bases between them. The CDR3 DNA reads TGTGCCAGCAGCTTTACAGTCGAAGCCTCTGGAAACACCATATATTTT. Its translation: CASSFTVEASGNTIYF.